A selection of T cell receptor beta chains follows, all from one sample in a study of PD-1 blockade in classical Hodgkin lymphoma. Only in-frame clones appear in the TCRdb table, and some are missing; sequencing was by immunoSEQ multiplex PCR. The table has 15,000 to 20,000 clones, approximately 84% seen once; the top ten hold less than 8.5%. Sequences were obtained from peripheral blood mononuclear cells (PBMCs). These receptors all come from a human donor with classical Hodgkin lymphoma. Both conserved end residues are part of each CDR3. The D gene is left open where the match is weak. Clone size appears in some rows only: once, few, many, or a class for an expanded clone.

V	J	D	size	CDR3	DNA
TRBV6-5	TRBJ1-2	NA	NA	CASGYGSYGYTF	TGTGCCAGCGGCTACGGCTCCTATGGCTACACCTTC
TRBV28	TRBJ1-1	NA	NA	CASSFAAGNTEAFF	TGTGCCAGCAGTTTTGCGGCGGGGAACACTGAAGCTTTCTTT
TRBV10-2	TRBJ2-5	NA	NA	CASSLGVLQETQYF	TGCGCCAGCAGTCTAGGGGTTCTCCAAGAGACCCAGTACTTC
TRBV7-9	TRBJ1-4	TRBD1	NA	CASSPGTGLFEKLFF	TGTGCCAGCAGCCCCGGGACAGGTCTCTTTGAAAAACTGTTTTTT
TRBV21-1	TRBJ1-2	NA	NA	CASSKGCAENYAVYTF	TGTGCCAGCAGCAAAGGGTGTGCGGAGAACTATGCCGTCTACACCTTC
TRBV5-1	TRBJ1-3	NA	NA	CASSPEPTGNTIYF	TGCGCCAGCAGCCCGGAACCTACCGGAAACACCATATATTTT
TRBV27	TRBJ2-7	TRBD2	NA	CARGINIAGYSYEQYF	TGTGCCAGAGGAATTAATATAGCGGGCTACTCCTACGAGCAGTACTTC
TRBV11-3	TRBJ2-2	NA	NA	CASSPSVGELFF	TGTGCCAGCAGTCCATCGGTCGGGGAGCTGTTTTTT
TRBV19	TRBJ2-3	TRBD2	NA	CASSPPTRLAGNTDTQYF	TGTGCCAGCAGTCCACCGACCCGGCTAGCGGGAAACACAGATACGCAGTATTTT
TRBV27	TRBJ2-2	NA	NA	CASSLPRGAGRGHRGAVF	TGTGCCAGCAGTTTACCCCGAGGAGCCGGGAGAGGGCACCGGGGAGCTGTTTTT
TRBV19	TRBJ2-5	TRBD1	NA	CASSTRQGAETQYF	TGTGCCAGTAGTACACGACAGGGGGCGGAGACCCAGTACTTC
TRBV10-1	TRBJ1-2	NA	NA	CASSPAGGSGGYTF	TGCGCCAGCTCCCCGGCGGGGGGATCTGGTGGCTACACCTTC
TRBV6-6	TRBJ1-1	NA	NA	CASSKVGRVVTEAFF	TGTGCCAGCAGTAAGGTCGGCAGGGTGGTCACTGAAGCTTTCTTT
TRBV19	TRBJ1-5	NA	NA	CASNFFLGGQPQHF	TGTGCCAGTAATTTCTTTCTTGGGGGACAGCCCCAGCATTTT
TRBV7-9	TRBJ1-1	NA	few	CASSLGAWANTEAFF	TGTGCCAGCAGCTTAGGAGCCTGGGCGAACACTGAAGCTTTCTTT
TRBV6-5	TRBJ1-3	NA	few	CASSYSGGNTIYF	TGTGCCAGCAGTTACTCAGGCGGAAACACCATATATTTT
TRBV19	TRBJ2-3	NA	NA	CASSRIAESTDTQYF	TGTGCCAGTAGTAGGATAGCTGAAAGCACAGATACGCAGTATTTT
TRBV28	TRBJ2-3	TRBD2	NA	CASSSLAGVGTDTQYF	TGTGCCAGCAGTTCCTTAGCGGGAGTAGGCACAGATACGCAGTATTTT
TRBV2	TRBJ2-4	TRBD1	NA	CASSEMDRLAKNIQYF	TGTGCCAGCAGTGAAATGGACAGGTTAGCCAAAAACATTCAGTACTTC
TRBV6-4	TRBJ2-1	NA	few	CASSDAASREQFF	TGTGCCAGCAGTGACGCAGCTAGCAGGGAGCAGTTCTTC
TRBV4-1	TRBJ1-2	TRBD1	NA	CASSQGAGTDKWNYGYTF	TGCGCCAGCAGCCAAGGGGCAGGGACAGATAAATGGAACTATGGCTACACCTTC
TRBV4-2	TRBJ2-7	NA	few	CASSRDLGQPYEQYF	TGTGCCAGCAGCCGAGACCTCGGACAGCCTTACGAGCAGTACTTC
TRBV19	TRBJ1-2	NA	NA	CASSPRTESGYGYTF	TGTGCCAGTAGTCCCCGGACGGAGTCTGGCTATGGCTACACCTTC
TRBV18	TRBJ2-3	NA	NA	CASSRGTTPDTQYF	TGTGCCAGCTCGCGCGGGACCACCCCAGATACGCAGTATTTT
TRBV7-2	TRBJ2-7	NA	NA	CASSFWSGVYEQYF	TGTGCCAGCAGCTTTTGGTCCGGGGTCTACGAGCAGTACTTC
TRBV27	TRBJ2-7	TRBD2	NA	CASSFEVAGPYEQYF	TGTGCCAGCAGTTTTGAGGTAGCGGGACCCTACGAGCAGTACTTC
TRBV2	TRBJ2-7	TRBD2	NA	CASSEASGFWTSAYEQYF	TGTGCCAGCAGTGAAGCCTCAGGCTTCTGGACTAGCGCTTACGAGCAGTACTTC
TRBV18	TRBJ1-5	NA	NA	CASSPSEGRNQPQHF	TGTGCCAGCTCACCATCTGAGGGACGCAATCAGCCCCAGCATTTT
TRBV11-3	TRBJ2-7	TRBD2	once	CASSLGTSGTYEQYF	TGTGCCAGCAGCTTGGGGACTAGCGGCACCTACGAGCAGTACTTC
TRBV10-1	TRBJ2-5	NA	NA	CASSGNAVETQYF	TGCGCCAGCAGCGGGAATGCGGTGGAGACCCAGTACTTC
TRBV9	TRBJ2-7	TRBD2	NA	CASSGLAGTYEQYF	TGTGCCAGCAGCGGACTAGCGGGGACCTACGAGCAGTACTTC
TRBV28	TRBJ1-1	NA	NA	CASSSLRRAEAFF	TGTGCCAGCAGTTCTCTTAGACGGGCTGAAGCTTTCTTT
TRBV5-1	TRBJ2-7	NA	NA	CASSLASSYEQYF	TGCGCCAGCAGCTTGGCTAGCTCCTACGAGCAGTACTTC
TRBV18	TRBJ1-3	NA	NA	CASSTQSSGNTIYF	TGTGCCAGCTCAACACAGAGCTCTGGAAACACCATATATTTT
TRBV2	TRBJ1-3	TRBD1	NA	CASFIRGSGNTIYF	TGTGCCAGCTTTATCAGGGGGTCTGGAAACACCATATATTTT
TRBV2	TRBJ1-2	NA	NA	CASSEALGAFEGYTF	TGTGCCAGCAGTGAAGCGTTGGGAGCCTTTGAGGGCTACACCTTC